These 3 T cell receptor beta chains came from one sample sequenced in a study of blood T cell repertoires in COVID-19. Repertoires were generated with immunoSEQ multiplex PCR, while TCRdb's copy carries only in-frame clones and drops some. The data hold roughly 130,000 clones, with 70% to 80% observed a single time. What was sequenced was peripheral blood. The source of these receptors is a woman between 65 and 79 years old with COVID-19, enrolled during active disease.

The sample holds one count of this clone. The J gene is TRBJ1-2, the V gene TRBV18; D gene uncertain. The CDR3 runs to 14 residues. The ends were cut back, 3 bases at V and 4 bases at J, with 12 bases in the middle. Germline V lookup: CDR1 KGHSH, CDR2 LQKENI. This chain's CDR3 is CASSPRSGSYGYTF. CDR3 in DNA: TGTGCCAGCTCACCCCGGAGTGGAAGCTATGGCTACACCTTC.

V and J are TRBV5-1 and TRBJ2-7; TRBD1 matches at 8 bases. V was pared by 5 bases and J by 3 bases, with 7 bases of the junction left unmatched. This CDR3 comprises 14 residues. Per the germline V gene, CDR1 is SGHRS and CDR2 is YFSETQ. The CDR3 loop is CASSRTGSLYEQYF. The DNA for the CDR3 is TGCGCCAGCAGTCGGACAGGGAGCCTCTACGAGCAGTACTTC.

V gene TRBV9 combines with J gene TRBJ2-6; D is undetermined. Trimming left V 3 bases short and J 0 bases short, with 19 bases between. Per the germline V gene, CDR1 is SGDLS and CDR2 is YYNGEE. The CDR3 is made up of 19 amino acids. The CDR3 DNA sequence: TGTGCCAGCAGCGGGGCCCTTACGACATTTAGCTCTGGGGCCAACGTCCTGACTTTC. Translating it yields CASSGALTTFSSGANVLTF.